Shown below are 17 T cell receptor beta chains from a single sample sequenced in a study of cytomegalovirus exposure and HLA in healthy donors (dated by TCRdb to about 2017). Library method: the immunoSEQ multiplex PCR assay. A mixture of 60 forward primers for TCR Vbeta segments and 13 reverse primers for TCR Jbeta segments was used in the multiplex PCR. TCRdb's version of the immuneACCESS table is confined to in-frame rearrangements and falls short of the full clone set. An unresolved V gene accounts for under half of the shortfall where checked; the remainder is of unknown origin. The table for this sample shows roughly 100,000 clones. The ten largest clones take up about 3% of the sample. The sample taken for sequencing was PBMCs. The receptors shown here come from a man aged 35-49 years in good health and CMV-seronegative.

This chain joins TRBV18 and TRBJ1-2; 10 nucleotides align to TRBD1. This CDR3 is built from 19 residues. V shed 5 bases and J 0 bases; nucleotides not matched to a gene: 15. Germline loops: CDR1 KGHSH, CDR2 LQKENI. CDR3 DNA sequence: TGTGCCAGCTCAAGAACCTCGACAGGGGGCCGCAATGCTAACTATGGCTACACCTTC. Translating it yields CASSRTSTGGRNANYGYTF. The full variable domain, completed using reference TRBV18 and TRBJ1-2, is NAGVMQNPRHLVRRRGQEARLRCSPMKGHSHVYWYRQLPEEGLKFMVYLQKENIIDESGMPKERFSAEFPKEGPSILRIQQVVRGDSAAYFCASSRTSTGGRNANYGYTFGSGTRLTVV.

CDR3 sequence reads: CASSSATNEKLFF. CDR3 nucleotides: TGTGCCAGCAGCTCCGCAACTAATGAAAAACTGTTTTTT. The rearrangement joins TRBV7-2 to TRBJ1-4; D call uncertain. Germline V gene sequence: CDR1 SGHTA, CDR2 FQGNSA. This CDR3 has 13 amino acids. V lost 4 bases and J 0 bases, leaving 3 bases between the germline ends. Full variable domain (outside the CDR3, taken from reference TRBV7-2 and TRBJ1-4): GAGVSQSPSNKVTEKGKDVELRCDPISGHTALYWYRQSLGQGLEFLIYFQGNSAPDKSGLPSDRFSAERTGGSVSTLTIQRTQQEDSAVYLCASSSATNEKLFFGSGTQLSVL.

CDR3 loop: CASSLYGAGAMEQYF. DNA for the CDR3: TGTGCCAGCAGCTTATACGGAGCGGGAGCAATGGAGCAGTACTTC. The gene calls are TRBV11-2 and TRBJ2-7; 8 bases match TRBD2. The CDR3 runs to 15 residues. Germline V gene data show CDR1 as SGHAT and CDR2 as FQNNGV. The junction had 10 bases not matched to a gene; V was cut back by 2 bases and J by 7 bases.

V and J are TRBV5-1 and TRBJ2-3; TRBD2 is a possible D gene (6 bases). CDR1 and CDR2 from the germline V gene are SGHRS and YFSETQ. Trimming removed 2 bases at V and 0 bases at J, with 10 bases between. The CDR3 is made up of 15 amino acids. DNA of the CDR3: TGCGCCAGCAGCTTAGGACTACAGAGCACAGATACGCAGTATTTT. It specifies CASSLGLQSTDTQYF.

The chain recombines TRBV30 with TRBJ1-1, with 7 bases fitting TRBD1. Trimming removed 5 bases from V and 4 bases from J; junction bases left unmatched: 7. Germline CDR1 and CDR2: GTSNPN and SVGIG (reference sequence). CDR3 length: 13 amino acids. CDR3 coding DNA: TGTGCCTGGGAGGGACAGTTCGGCACTGAAGCTTTCTTT. Its translation: CAWEGQFGTEAFF.

This rearrangement joins TRBV30 to TRBJ1-5, with TRBD1 identical over 9 bases. The CDR3 contains 15 residues. The germline gives CDR1 GTSNPN, CDR2 SVGIG (reference sequence). The V gene end was trimmed by 0 bases and the J gene end by 2 bases; junction bases not matched to a gene: 2. The CDR3 DNA sequence: TGTGCCTGGAGTGTACAGGGGGCAGGCAATCAGCCCCAGCATTTT. Protein product: CAWSVQGAGNQPQHF. The variable domain in full, completed from reference TRBV30 and TRBJ1-5, reads SQTIHQWPATLVQPVGSPLSLECTVEGTSNPNLYWYRQAAGRGLQLLFYSVGIGQISSEVPQNLSASRPQDRQFILSSKKLLLSDSGFYLCAWSVQGAGNQPQHFGDGTRLSIL.

The rearrangement links TRBV11-2 to TRBJ2-3, with 8 positions matching TRBD2. After removal of 3 bases from V and 0 bases from J, the junction contained 5 bases not matched to a gene. The CDR3 has 16 amino acids. Germline V lookup: CDR1 SGHAT, CDR2 FQNNGV. The CDR3 coding sequence is TGTGCCAGCAGCTTTAGGGCTAGCGGGAGCACAGATACGCAGTATTTT. It translates to CASSFRASGSTDTQYF. Using reference TRBV11-2 and TRBJ2-3 for the parts outside the CDR3, the full variable domain is EAGVAQSPRYKIIEKRQSVAFWCNPISGHATLYWYQQILGQGPKLLIQFQNNGVVDDSQLPKDRFSAERLKGVDSTLKIQPAKLEDSAVYLCASSFRASGSTDTQYFGPGTRLTVL.

The J gene is TRBJ2-2, the V gene TRBV4-2, with D possibly being TRBD2 (6 bases). Trimming shortened V by 0 bases and J by 7 bases, and 12 bases separated the two germline ends. The CDR3 contains 15 residues. CDR1 and CDR2 from the germline V gene are LGHNA and YNFKEQ. CDR3 region: CASSQEGGGSGELFF. The CDR3 nucleotides are TGTGCCAGCAGCCAAGAGGGGGGTGGCAGCGGGGAGCTGTTTTTT.

The gene calls are TRBV25-1 and TRBJ2-4; 8 bases align to TRBD1. The CDR3 consists of 17 residues. Germline CDR1 is MGHDK and CDR2 is SYGVNS. Unmatched junction bases numbered 7, after V lost 2 bases and J lost 1 base. CDR3 residues: CASSEPGQGWAKNIQYF. The CDR3 bases are TGTGCCAGCAGTGAACCCGGACAGGGATGGGCCAAAAACATTCAGTACTTC.

This chain connects TRBV30 to TRBJ1-5, with 8 positions matching TRBD1. The junction had 8 bases not matched to a gene; V was cut back by 6 bases and J by 4 bases. This CDR3 comprises 14 residues. Per germline, CDR1 GTSNPN and CDR2 SVGIG (reference sequence). CDR3 nucleotides: TGTGCCTGCCGAGACAGGGGAGGAAATCAGCCCCAGCATTTT. Translated: CACRDRGGNQPQHF.

The V gene is TRBV5-1, the J gene TRBJ1-2; D unresolved. CDR3 length: 15 amino acids. Germline CDR1 SGHRS, CDR2 YFSETQ. V was trimmed by 0 bases and J by 4 bases, leaving 13 bases between them. CDR3 sequence reads: CASSLDQLSVYGYTF. In DNA form, the CDR3 reads TGCGCCAGCAGCTTGGACCAGCTAAGCGTCTATGGCTACACCTTC.

The chain carries TRBV28 and TRBJ1-2; no firm D call. Germline V gene lookup returns CDR1 MDHEN and CDR2 SYDVKM. Trimming removed 6 bases at V and 4 bases at J, with 18 bases between. The CDR3 is 15 amino acids. The CDR3 loop is CASSSRMWRSYGYTF. The CDR3 DNA sequence: TGTGCCAGCAGCTCCCGTATGTGGAGAAGCTATGGCTACACCTTC.

CDR3 bases: TGTGCCAGCAGTTACGGGCTAGCGCAGAATATTAATGAGCAGTTCTTC. Protein: CASSYGLAQNINEQFF. The J gene is TRBJ2-1, the V gene TRBV6-5, with a weak D call TRBD2 (6 bases). The CDR3 is made up of 16 amino acids. V was shortened by 2 bases and J by 7 bases, with 18 bases between the two germline ends. Germline assignment: CDR1 MNHEY and CDR2 SVGAGI.

V and J are TRBV6-5 and TRBJ2-2; D perhaps matches TRBD2 (5 bases). The CDR3 is 12 residues long. Looked up from germline, CDR1 is MNHEY and CDR2 is SVGAGI. The CDR3 spells CGTGSDTGELFF. CDR3 DNA: TGTGGGACTGGCTCGGACACCGGGGAGCTGTTTTTT.

The chain combines TRBV28 with TRBJ2-2; the D gene is possibly TRBD2 (5 bases). This CDR3 has 15 residues. With 8 bases removed from V and 7 bases from J, the gap between germline ends came to 20 bases. Germline V gene lookup returns CDR1 MDHEN and CDR2 SYDVKM. CDR3 region: CASDDPNSVGGELFF. In nucleotides, the CDR3 is TGTGCCAGCGATGACCCCAATAGCGTTGGCGGGGAGCTGTTTTTT.

The chain uses TRBV28 and TRBJ1-2, with D hard to call. Germline assignment: CDR1 MDHEN and CDR2 SYDVKM. The CDR3 spans 13 residues. Trimming took 10 bases from V and 4 from J, leaving 16 bases between them. CDR3 sequence: CATRRQSIYGYTF. The CDR3 DNA reads as TGTGCCACCAGGCGCCAATCTATCTATGGCTACACCTTC.

This chain joins TRBV19 and TRBJ2-2; 12 bases line up with TRBD1. The ends lost 7 bases at V and 5 bases at J; junction bases unmatched: 11. Germline V lookup: CDR1 LNHDA, CDR2 SQIVND (reference sequence). CDR3 length equals 17 residues. As DNA, the CDR3 is TGTGCCAGTACCCGCGGGGACAGGGGGCGAGGGACCGGGGAGCTGTTTTTT. Its translation is CASTRGDRGRGTGELFF.